These T cell receptor beta chains were read from a single sample in a study of T cell changes during pregnancy in multiple sclerosis. The protocol was immunoSEQ multiplex PCR, while the TCRdb copy is restricted to in-frame clones and leaves out a portion. This table holds tens of thousands of clones, 85% to 90% found once. Sequencing used CD4+ T cells from peripheral blood mononuclear cells, obtained in the first trimester of pregnancy. Receptor source: a female donor with multiple sclerosis, enrolled in a pregnancy study. CDR3s include the opening cysteine and the closing phenylalanine or tryptophan. D genes are given only for firm matches. Expanded clones get a size class; other rows say once, few or many, or leave the size out.

CASSQGQGMNTEAFF | TGTGCCAGCTCACAAGGACAGGGTATGAACACTGAAGCTTTCTTT | TRBD1 | TRBV18 | - | TRBJ1-1
CASRPDRGPYLVGYTF | TGTGCCAGTAGACCGGACAGGGGGCCCTATTTGGTCGGCTACACCTTC | TRBD1 | TRBV19 | - | TRBJ1-2
CASSHLNTGELFF | TGTGCCAGCAGCCACCTGAACACCGGGGAGCTGTTTTTT | - | TRBV14 | - | TRBJ2-2
CASSLRPLRDSYGGYTF | TGTGCCAGCAGTTTACGTCCTCTGAGAGACAGCTACGGGGGCTACACCTTC | - | TRBV27 | - | TRBJ1-2
CASSQLAGATTNEQFF | TGTGCCAGCAGCCAACTAGCGGGAGCCACTACCAATGAGCAGTTCTTC | TRBD2 | TRBV4-2 | - | TRBJ2-1
CASSPGTGGREKLFF | TGCGCCAGCAGCCCCGGAACAGGGGGCAGAGAAAAACTGTTTTTT | TRBD1 | TRBV5-1 | - | TRBJ1-4
CASSRVIQGRETQYF | TGTGCCAGCAGCCGCGTAATACAGGGTAGGGAGACCCAGTACTTC | - | TRBV6-6 | - | TRBJ2-5
CASSERPGAHYEQYF | TGTGCCAGCAGTGAGAGGCCAGGGGCTCACTACGAGCAGTACTTC | - | TRBV2 | - | TRBJ2-7
CSVEGGRSYEQYF | TGCAGCGTTGAAGGGGGCAGGTCCTACGAGCAGTACTTC | - | TRBV29-1 | - | TRBJ2-7
CASGPRENTEAFF | TGTGCCAGCGGTCCCAGGGAGAACACTGAAGCTTTCTTT | - | TRBV2 | - | TRBJ1-1
CAWRMSGGDGYTF | TGTGCCTGGAGGATGTCAGGGGGCGATGGCTACACCTTC | TRBD1 | TRBV30 | - | TRBJ1-2
CASSPRGGGGTQYF | TGTGCCAGCAGCCCGCGAGGCGGGGGTGGGACCCAGTACTTC | TRBD2 | TRBV7-6 | - | TRBJ2-5
CASTLRPGRSDTQYF | TGTGCCAGCACCCTCCGTCCGGGAAGGTCGGATACGCAGTATTTT | - | TRBV14 | - | TRBJ2-3
CASSRLADKETQYF | TGTGCCAGCAGCCGACTAGCGGATAAAGAGACCCAGTACTTC | TRBD2 | TRBV5-6 | - | TRBJ2-5
CASSHHTTGGQPQHF | TGCGCCAGCAGCCACCATACTACAGGGGGTCAGCCCCAGCATTTT | TRBD1 | TRBV4-1 | - | TRBJ1-5
CAWKSGGVTYEQYF | TGTGCCTGGAAATCAGGAGGGGTTACCTACGAGCAGTACTTC | - | TRBV30 | - | TRBJ2-7
CASSLTFGQQYQPQHF | TGTGCCAGCAGTTTAACTTTTGGGCAGCAATATCAGCCCCAGCATTTT | - | TRBV28 | - | TRBJ1-5
CASSPEGLGQPQHF | TGTGCCAGCTCACCTGAGGGTCTCGGTCAGCCCCAGCATTTT | - | TRBV18 | once | TRBJ1-5
CASSQDPSLNNEQFF | TGCGCCAGCAGCCAAGATCCCAGTTTAAACAATGAGCAGTTCTTC | - | TRBV4-1 | - | TRBJ2-1
CASSPTRPGNTIYF | TGTGCCAGCAGCCCAACACGCCCTGGAAACACCATATATTTT | - | TRBV9 | - | TRBJ1-3
CAWGAGVNEQFF | TGTGCCTGGGGAGCGGGAGTTAATGAGCAGTTCTTC | TRBD2 | TRBV30 | - | TRBJ2-1
CASSQPITGGGYTF | TGCGCCAGCAGCCAGCCCATTACAGGGGGAGGCTACACCTTC | TRBD1 | TRBV4-1 | - | TRBJ1-2
CASSQWGVGNTIYF | TGTGCCAGCAGCCAGTGGGGAGTTGGAAACACCATATATTTT | - | TRBV14 | - | TRBJ1-3
CASSSSPYEQYF | TGTGCCAGCAGCTCCTCCCCCTACGAGCAGTACTTC | - | TRBV5-5 | - | TRBJ2-7
CASSVATGGTAFF | TGTGCCAGCAGCGTAGCTACCGGGGGAACCGCTTTCTTT | - | TRBV9 | - | TRBJ1-1
CASSIVAGQGSYEQYF | TGTGCCAGTAGTATAGTAGCGGGACAGGGATCCTACGAGCAGTACTTC | - | TRBV19 | - | TRBJ2-7
CASSLGSSYEQYF | TGCGCCAGCAGCTTGGGGAGCTCCTACGAGCAGTACTTC | - | TRBV5-1 | - | TRBJ2-7
CASSLHPPGTDTQYF | TGCGCCAGCAGTCTCCACCCCCCCGGTACAGATACGCAGTATTTT | - | TRBV23-1 | - | TRBJ2-3
CASSQERMTGLFF | TGCGCCAGCAGCCAAGAAAGAATGACAGGGCTGTTTTTT | - | TRBV4-3 | - | TRBJ2-2
CASSQDHNYGYTF | TGTGCCAGCAGCCAAGACCATAACTATGGCTACACCTTC | - | TRBV14 | - | TRBJ1-2
CASSPGIDNEQFF | TGTGCCAGCTCCCCCGGTATAGACAATGAGCAGTTCTTC | - | TRBV18 | - | TRBJ2-1
CASSTDRSWTQYF | TGTGCCAGCAGTACGGACAGGTCGTGGACGCAGTATTTT | TRBD1 | TRBV7-8 | - | TRBJ2-3
CASSLVRGSSTEAFF | TGCGCCAGCAGCTTGGTTCGGGGTAGTTCCACTGAAGCTTTCTTT | - | TRBV5-1 | few | TRBJ1-1
CASRPFGGVNTEAFF | TGCGCCAGCAGACCTTTCGGGGGGGTTAACACTGAAGCTTTCTTT | - | TRBV5-1 | - | TRBJ1-1
CASRLAGTYEQYF | TGTGCCAGCAGACTAGCGGGAACCTACGAGCAGTACTTC | TRBD2 | TRBV28 | - | TRBJ2-7
CASSHPDRGGSYNEQFF | TGCGCCAGCAGCCATCCCGACAGGGGAGGCTCCTACAATGAGCAGTTCTTC | TRBD1 | TRBV4-1 | - | TRBJ2-1
CASSRRGPNQPQHF | TGCGCCAGCAGTCGCAGGGGGCCAAATCAGCCCCAGCATTTT | TRBD1 | TRBV23-1 | - | TRBJ1-5
CASSTLAGMFF | TGTGCCAGCAGCACCCTAGCGGGAATGTTCTTC | TRBD2 | TRBV7-2 | few | TRBJ2-1
CATSRDGLAGDWSYEQYF | TGTGCCACCAGCAGAGATGGGCTAGCGGGAGATTGGTCCTACGAGCAGTACTTC | TRBD2 | TRBV15 | - | TRBJ2-7
CASSLSNSIGEAFF | TGTGCCAGCAGCTTGTCTAATTCTATTGGTGAAGCTTTCTTT | - | TRBV7-9 | - | TRBJ1-1
CASSADRGTNEQFF | TGTGCCAGCAGTGCGGACAGGGGTACGAATGAGCAGTTCTTC | TRBD1 | TRBV6-1 | - | TRBJ2-1
CARSLNFQTEAFF | TGTGCCAGAAGCTTGAATTTCCAGACTGAAGCTTTCTTT | - | TRBV5-3 | - | TRBJ1-1
CASSLQLTVANTEAFF | TGTGCCAGCAGCCTACAATTGACAGTTGCGAACACTGAAGCTTTCTTT | - | TRBV13 | - | TRBJ1-1
CASSLRGGYTF | TGTGCCAGCAGCTTGCGGGGTGGCTACACCTTC | - | TRBV5-6 | once | TRBJ1-2
CASSRPSSGAYEQYF | TGCGCCAGCAGTCGCCCTTCTAGCGGAGCCTACGAGCAGTACTTC | TRBD2 | TRBV23-1 | - | TRBJ2-7
CASVGTGHYGYTF | TGTGCCTCCGTAGGGACAGGGCACTATGGCTACACCTTC | TRBD1 | TRBV30 | - | TRBJ1-2
CAWTYSSGNTIYF | TGTGCCTGGACTTACAGCTCTGGAAACACCATATATTTT | - | TRBV30 | once | TRBJ1-3
CASSSTGDSDEKLFF | TGTGCCAGTAGTTCGACCGGGGATTCGGATGAAAAACTGTTTTTT | - | TRBV19 | - | TRBJ1-4
CASSAGPAQETQYF | TGCGCCAGCAGCGCAGGGCCTGCTCAAGAGACCCAGTACTTC | - | TRBV5-1 | - | TRBJ2-5
CASSTHENSVQPQHF | TGTGCCAGTAGTACCCATGAAAACAGTGTACAGCCCCAGCATTTT | - | TRBV19 | - | TRBJ1-5
CASSAGQGYTGELFF | TGTGCCAGCAGCGCTGGACAGGGTTACACCGGGGAGCTGTTTTTT | TRBD1 | TRBV7-3 | - | TRBJ2-2
CASSSKQPSQETQYF | TGTGCCAGTAGTAGCAAGCAACCCTCCCAAGAGACCCAGTACTTC | - | TRBV19 | - | TRBJ2-5
CAYHFGWEDGYTF | TGTGCCTACCATTTCGGGTGGGAGGATGGCTACACCTTC | - | TRBV30 | - | TRBJ1-2
CASINEQYF | TGTGCCAGCATAAACGAGCAGTACTTC | - | TRBV7-9 | - | TRBJ2-7
CASSGPGEGYGYTF | TGTGCCAGCAGCGGTCCAGGGGAGGGGTATGGCTACACCTTC | - | TRBV7-2 | few | TRBJ1-2
CSAHLAGVFPEQYF | TGCAGCGCTCATCTAGCGGGAGTATTCCCCGAGCAGTACTTC | TRBD2 | TRBV29-1 | - | TRBJ2-7
CASSLGQMSSQETQYF | TGCGCCAGCAGCTTGGGACAAATGTCCTCTCAAGAGACCCAGTACTTC | - | TRBV5-1 | - | TRBJ2-5
CASSPDFITDTQYF | TGTGCCAGCAGCCCGGACTTCATAACAGATACGCAGTATTTT | - | TRBV7-8 | - | TRBJ2-3
CASSRAGGSQETQYF | TGTGCCAGCAGCAGAGCGGGAGGATCCCAAGAGACCCAGTACTTC | TRBD2 | TRBV7-2 | - | TRBJ2-5
CASSTARTGASYEQYF | TGTGCCAGCAGTACTGCCCGGACAGGGGCCTCCTACGAGCAGTACTTC | TRBD1 | TRBV28 | - | TRBJ2-7